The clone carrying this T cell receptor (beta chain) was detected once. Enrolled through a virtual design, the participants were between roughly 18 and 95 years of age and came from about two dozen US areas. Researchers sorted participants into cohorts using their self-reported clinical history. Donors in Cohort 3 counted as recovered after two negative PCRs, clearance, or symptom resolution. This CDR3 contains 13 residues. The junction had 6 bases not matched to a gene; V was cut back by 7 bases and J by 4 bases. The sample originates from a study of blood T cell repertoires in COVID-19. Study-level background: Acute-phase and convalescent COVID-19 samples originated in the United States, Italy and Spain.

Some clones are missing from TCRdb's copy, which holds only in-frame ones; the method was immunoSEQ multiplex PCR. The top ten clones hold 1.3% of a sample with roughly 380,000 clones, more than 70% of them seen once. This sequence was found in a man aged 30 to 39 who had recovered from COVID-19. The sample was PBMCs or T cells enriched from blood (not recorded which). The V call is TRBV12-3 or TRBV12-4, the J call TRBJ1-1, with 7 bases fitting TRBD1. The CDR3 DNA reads TGTGCCAGCACCTCGACAGGGTTCACTGAAGCTTTCTTT. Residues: CASTSTGFTEAFF.